This paragraph reports one T cell receptor (beta chain). This specimen belongs to a study of blood T cell repertoires in COVID-19. Study at large: The origin of the acute and convalescent COVID-19 samples was the United States, Italy and Spain. Sources were T cells, B-cell-depleted T cells, or PBMCs; the material itself was cDNA or gDNA.

The ends lost 2 bases at V and 1 base at J; junction bases unmatched: 3. There are 16 residues in the CDR3. Produced via immunoSEQ multiplex PCR; TCRdb's table is partial and in-frame only. The sample lists 310,000 or so clones; approximately 90% were seen once. The sequence was obtained from a woman in her thirties with COVID-19, enrolled during active disease. This chain connects TRBV5-7 to TRBJ2-2, with 9 bases fitting TRBD1. TRBV5-7 is annotated as an ORF whose role is uncertain. The sample taken for sequencing was peripheral blood. The CDR3 DNA sequence: TGTGCCAGCAGCTTAATGGGACAGGGGAACACCGGGGAGCTGTTTTTT. It encodes CASSLMGQGNTGELFF.